Given below is one T cell receptor (beta chain) in context. What it binds is not known. The source of the sample is a study of blood T cells in healthy people across ages. Study context: Template switching picked up about one barcoded beta molecule for each two T cells. Findings of the study overall: The study regarded diversity estimates from one million T cells as underestimates.

With a J-beta primer mix and a sample-barcoded 5' primer, a second PCR ran about 6 to 11 cycles. Every sample gave at least 2.5 million paired-end reads containing CDR3. TCRdb re-called the 5' RACE reads through MiXCR, storing one row per CDR3 protein. The sample includes hundreds of thousands of distinct CDR3 sequences, roughly 44% of them seen just once. The CDR3 is 14 amino acids. CDR1 is DFQATT and CDR2 is SNEGSKA in the germline V gene (reference sequence). The ends were cut back, 1 base at V and 2 bases at J, with 12 bases in the middle. The V and J genes are TRBV20-1 and TRBJ2-7, with D tentatively TRBD2 (5 bases). Specimen: blood. The TCR sequence derives from a man between 60 and 75 years old in good health. Here the CDR3 DNA reads TGCAGTGCTAGAGGGGGAGCGGAGACCTACGAGCAGTACTTC. Translated: CSARGGAETYEQYF.